These T cell receptor beta chains were read from a single sample in a study of blood T cell repertoires in COVID-19. Sequencing was performed with immunoSEQ multiplex PCR; in TCRdb, only in-frame clones are kept and a portion is missing. The sample consists of around 190,000 clones, 86% of them appearing once. The sequenced material came from peripheral blood. Receptors were obtained from a man in his 70s with active or convalescent COVID-19. Both conserved end residues are part of each CDR3. A D gene is named only where the DNA matches it firmly. Rows may omit the clone size; those that give it use once, few, many or a size class.

>-|-|15|TRBJ1-3|TRBV5-1
CASSLETGYGNTIYF
TGCGCCAGCAGCTTGGAAACAGGGTATGGAAACACCATATATTTT
>-|-|15|TRBJ1-5|TRBV6-1
CASSETPTNNQPQHF
TGTGCCAGCAGTGAGACCCCGACAAACAATCAGCCCCAGCATTTT
>-|-|14|TRBJ2-4|TRBV19
CASSDRLAKNIQYF
TGTGCCAGTAGTGACAGACTAGCCAAAAACATTCAGTACTTC
>once|TRBD2|16|TRBJ2-2|TRBV4-3
CASSQSSGSNTGELFF
TGCGCCAGCAGCCAATCTAGCGGGTCGAACACCGGGGAGCTGTTTTTT
>-|-|13|TRBJ1-2|TRBV11-2
CASSLSTGHGYTF
TGTGCCAGCAGCTTGTCGACAGGCCATGGCTACACCTTC
>-|TRBD2|16|TRBJ2-1|TRBV7-3
CASSLTTSGSYNEQFF
TGTGCCAGCAGCTTAACCACTAGCGGCTCCTACAATGAGCAGTTCTTC
>once|-|12|TRBJ2-1|TRBV27
CASSRTINEQFF
TGTGCCAGCAGTCGGACTATCAATGAGCAGTTCTTC
>-|-|14|TRBJ2-7|TRBV11-2
CASSLAGRDYEQYF
TGTGCCAGCAGCTTAGCAGGGCGGGACTACGAGCAGTACTTC
>-|-|12|TRBJ1-1|TRBV5-4
CASSSPDREAFF
TGTGCCAGCAGCTCCCCAGACAGGGAAGCTTTCTTT
>-|-|16|TRBJ1-5|TRBV27
CASSFSNRAGGQPQHF
TGTGCCAGCAGTTTCTCAAACAGGGCGGGTGGGCAGCCCCAGCATTTT
>-|-|14|TRBJ1-5|TRBV19
CASLGAGGNQPQHF
TGTGCCAGTTTAGGGGCAGGTGGCAATCAGCCCCAGCATTTT
>once|TRBD2|16|TRBJ2-3|TRBV7-6
CASSSPLDSREDTQYF
TGTGCCAGCAGCTCACCCCTGGACTCGCGGGAGGATACGCAGTATTTT
>-|TRBD2|12|TRBJ2-7|TRBV10-3
CAIRPGEGEQYF
TGTGCCATCCGTCCTGGGGAGGGCGAGCAGTACTTC
>-|-|13|TRBJ1-2|TRBV5-1
CASSHGQNYGYTF
TGCGCCAGCAGCCACGGACAGAACTATGGCTACACCTTC
>-|TRBD2|19|TRBJ2-1|TRBV30
CAWINREMWLAGGPNEQFF
TGTGCCTGGATCAACCGGGAAATGTGGCTAGCGGGAGGGCCCAATGAGCAGTTCTTC
>-|-|15|TRBJ2-3|TRBV10-1
CASSENRAWTDTQYF
TGCGCCAGCAGTGAGAACAGGGCGTGGACAGATACGCAGTATTTT
>-|TRBD1|15|TRBJ2-4|TRBV10-2
CASSDGQGAENIQYF
TGCGCCAGCAGCGACGGACAGGGGGCCGAAAACATTCAGTACTTC
>few|TRBD2|15|TRBJ2-7|TRBV2
CASSGGGTSSDEQYF
TGTGCCAGCAGTGGCGGAGGGACTAGTTCCGACGAGCAGTACTTC
>-|TRBD2|16|TRBJ2-5|TRBV7-9
CASSPLAGGFQETQYF
TGTGCCAGCAGCCCGCTAGCGGGAGGCTTCCAAGAGACCCAGTACTTC
>-|-|12|TRBJ2-5|TRBV7-2
CASSWRGETQYF
TGTGCCAGCAGCTGGAGAGGGGAGACCCAGTACTTC
>-|TRBD2|16|TRBJ2-7|TRBV5-1
CASSPGGARTQVEQYF
TGCGCCAGCAGCCCCGGGGGGGCTAGGACCCAGGTCGAGCAGTACTTC
>-|-|12|TRBJ1-1|TRBV12-3/TRBV12-4
CASTLLNTEAFF
TGTGCCAGCACTCTCCTGAACACTGAAGCTTTCTTT
>-|TRBD1|15|TRBJ2-3|TRBV7-6
CASSPRGRNTDTQYF
TGTGCCAGCAGCCCCAGGGGGCGGAACACAGATACGCAGTATTTT
>few|TRBD1|15|TRBJ1-1|TRBV29-1
CSGRDTGGRNTEAFF
TGCAGCGGACGAGATACAGGGGGCCGGAACACTGAAGCTTTCTTT
>-|TRBD1|14|TRBJ1-1|TRBV5-6
CASSRTGVNTEAFF
TGTGCCAGCAGTCGAACAGGGGTGAACACTGAAGCTTTCTTT
>-|-|18|TRBJ1-6|TRBV18
CASSPVAGRVKGNSPLHF
TGTGCCAGCTCACCAGTGGCCGGACGGGTAAAGGGGAATTCACCCCTCCACTTT
>-|TRBD1|16|TRBJ2-1|TRBV5-1
CASSFQGQGSYNEQFF
TGCGCCAGCAGCTTCCAGGGACAGGGGTCCTACAATGAGCAGTTCTTC
>-|TRBD1|19|TRBJ1-2|TRBV5-1
CASSLDGTGTGGPQRGYTF
TGCGCCAGCAGCTTGGACGGTACCGGGACAGGGGGGCCACAACGTGGCTACACCTTC
>once|TRBD1|15|TRBJ2-1|TRBV19
CASYRGTGGSDEQFF
TGTGCCAGTTACCGAGGGACAGGGGGCTCCGATGAGCAGTTCTTC
>-|TRBD1|14|TRBJ1-5|TRBV28
CASRPGQHNQPQHF
TGTGCCAGCCGTCCGGGACAGCACAATCAGCCCCAGCATTTT
>-|-|13|TRBJ2-7|TRBV2
CASRAAGVSEQYF
TGTGCCAGCAGGGCGGCAGGGGTTTCCGAGCAGTACTTC
>-|TRBD1|17|TRBJ1-5|TRBV6-1
CASSDGRGRLSNQPQHF
TGTGCCAGCAGTGACGGCAGGGGGCGGTTGAGCAATCAGCCCCAGCATTTT
>-|-|14|TRBJ1-4|TRBV29-1
CSALGGGGSEKLFF
TGCAGCGCCCTGGGGGGGGGAGGAAGTGAAAAACTGTTTTTT
>-|TRBD1|13|TRBJ1-2|TRBV2
CASREGQVYGYTF
TGTGCCAGCAGGGAAGGACAGGTTTATGGCTACACCTTC
>-|-|16|TRBJ1-2|TRBV4-2
CASSQVMGGANYGYTF
TGTGCCAGCAGCCAAGTAATGGGAGGGGCTAACTATGGCTACACCTTC
>-|TRBD2|17|TRBJ2-1|TRBV5-5
CASSSWRLAGVHNEQFF
TGTGCCAGCAGCTCCTGGAGACTAGCGGGAGTTCACAATGAGCAGTTCTTC
>-|TRBD1|12|TRBJ1-1|TRBV7-3
CASSLGTGEAFF
TGTGCCAGCAGCCTAGGGACAGGTGAAGCTTTCTTT
>-|TRBD1|17|TRBJ1-6|TRBV5-1
CASSTGQGLSYNSPLHF
TGCGCCAGCAGCACTGGACAGGGGCTCTCCTATAATTCACCCCTCCACTTT
>-|-|15|TRBJ1-1|TRBV7-2
CASSLIPGGYTEAFF
TGTGCCAGCAGCTTAATCCCTGGCGGGTACACTGAAGCTTTCTTT
>once|-|14|TRBJ2-7|TRBV7-9
CASSKFGTTYEQYF
TGTGCCAGTTCTAAATTCGGGACAACGTACGAGCAGTACTTC
>once|-|14|TRBJ1-2|TRBV9
CASSARDGGNGYTF
TGTGCCAGCAGCGCCCGAGATGGGGGGAACGGCTACACCTTC
>-|TRBD2|15|TRBJ2-3|TRBV11-2
CAGSVTSGTEGTQYF
TGTGCCGGCAGCGTGACTAGCGGGACTGAGGGTACGCAGTATTTT
>-|-|16|TRBJ1-1|TRBV7-6
CASSPPGGGKGTEAFF
TGTGCCAGCAGCCCTCCCGGGGGGGGGAAGGGCACTGAAGCTTTCTTT
>few|TRBD1|15|TRBJ1-1|TRBV11-3
CASSLTGQGNTEAFF
TGTGCCAGCAGCTTGACCGGACAGGGGAACACTGAAGCTTTCTTT
>-|-|12|TRBJ1-2|TRBV10-3
CATRSSNYGYTF
TGTGCCACTAGGTCCAGTAACTATGGCTACACCTTC
>-|-|14|TRBJ1-4|TRBV5-1
CASSVGGRGEKLFF
TGCGCCAGCAGCGTAGGGGGAAGGGGTGAAAAACTGTTTTTT
>-|-|10|TRBJ1-1|TRBV29-1
CSVKQAEAFF
TGCAGCGTCAAACAAGCTGAAGCTTTCTTT
>-|TRBD1|16|TRBJ1-1|TRBV27
CASSPRTGGMNTEAFF
TGTGCCAGCAGTCCCCGGACAGGGGGCATGAACACTGAAGCTTTCTTT
>-|TRBD1|13|TRBJ1-2|TRBV5-1
CASSKGQAYGYTF
TGCGCCAGCAGCAAGGGACAGGCCTATGGCTACACCTTC
>-|TRBD1|13|TRBJ1-5|TRBV5-1
CASSLQGNQPQHF
TGCGCCAGCAGCTTACAGGGGAACCAGCCCCAGCATTTT
>-|-|15|TRBJ1-3|TRBV9
CASSVGGASGNTIYF
TGTGCCAGCAGCGTAGGGGGAGCTTCTGGAAACACCATATATTTT
>-|TRBD1|16|TRBJ1-2|TRBV27
CASSPTRQGRNYGYTF
TGTGCCAGCAGTCCTACGCGACAGGGTAGGAACTATGGCTACACCTTC